Below are 20 T cell receptor beta chains sequenced from a single sample in a study of molecular identifiers for immune sequencing clone quantification. Each CDR3 protein gets one entry after TCRdb re-called the PCR reads with MiXCR. This table holds approximately 12,000 distinct CDR3 sequences, approximately 15% found once. The sequenced sample consisted of naive CD8+ T cells from blood, with Jurkat cell RNA spiked in. Noted subset: FACS-sorted CD8+CD4-CCR7+CD45RA+ naive T cells. These receptors were obtained from a human donor in good health. Some libraries in this study had Jurkat cell RNA spiked in.

This clonotype came up many times. The gene calls are TRBV13 and TRBJ2-5; the match to TRBD2 covers 14 bases. Trimming cost V 3 bases and J 5 bases; bases outside gene matches: 8. The CDR3 is 17 residues long. Germline assignment: CDR1 PRHDT and CDR2 FYEKMQ (reference sequence). The CDR3 sequence: CASSFPGLAGGPETQYF. The CDR3 coding sequence is TGTGCCAGCAGCTTTCCCGGACTAGCGGGAGGTCCTGAGACCCAGTACTTC.

At least ten counts were recorded for this clonotype. The chain has TRBV12-3 or TRBV12-4 and TRBJ2-1, with TRBD2 as a possible D gene (6 bases). V lost 7 bases and J lost 6, with 16 bases in between. This CDR3 has 14 amino acids. The CDR3 region is CASIASGTLNEQFF. CDR3 in DNA: TGTGCCAGCATTGCTTCCGGGACTCTCAATGAGCAGTTCTTC.

This clonotype was observed once. This may be a read error, as it is one base from a much larger clone. This sequence joins TRBV20-1 and TRBJ2-3, with D uncertain. The CDR3 sequence is 10 residues long. The germline V gene has CDR1 DFQATT and CDR2 SNEGSKA (reference sequence). The DNA for the CDR3 is TGCAGTGCTATTGCTGATATGCAGTATTTT. As protein: CSAIADMQYF.

For this clonotype: A much larger clone lies a single base off, so this may be a read error. The chain recombines TRBV6-2 or TRBV6-3 with TRBJ2-1; the D gene is possibly TRBD1 (6 bases). Trimming shortened V by 2 bases and J by 7 bases, and 9 bases separated the two germline ends. Per the germline V gene, CDR1 is MNHEY and CDR2 is SVGEGT. The CDR3 runs 13 residues. Written as DNA, the CDR3 is TGTGCCAGCAGTTACATGGGGGCGAATGAGCAGTTCTTC. Protein product: CASSYMGANEQFF.

There are a few counts of this clonotype. Given a much more abundant clone one base away, this may be a read error. The chain employs TRBV11-2 and TRBJ1-1; no reliable D call. CDR3 length: 14 residues. Germline V gene lookup returns CDR1 SGHAT and CDR2 FQNNGV. CDR3 protein: CASSLGRVNTGAFF. In nucleotides, the CDR3 is TGTGCCAGCAGCTTAGGGCGAGTGAACACTGGAGCTTTCTTT. Variable domain in full (rest from reference TRBV11-2 and TRBJ1-1): EAGVAQSPRYKIIEKRQSVAFWCNPISGHATLYWYQQILGQGPKLLIQFQNNGVVDDSQLPKDRFSAERLKGVDSTLKIQPAKLEDSAVYLCASSLGRVNTGAFFGQGTRLTVV.

In its sample, this clonotype ranks as medium-sized (0.01 to 0.1%). V usage is TRBV7-2 and J usage is TRBJ2-3; TRBD2 matches at 9 bases. The germline V gene encodes CDR1 SGHTA and CDR2 FQGNSA. The CDR3 consists of 16 residues. With 5 bases clipped from V and 3 bases from J, the junction kept 9 bases outside the gene matches. CDR3 region: CASSPAGGARTDTQYF. CDR3 sequence (DNA): TGTGCCAGCAGCCCCGCGGGGGGGGCGAGGACAGATACGCAGTATTTT.

By sample share, this clonotype is medium-sized. The chain uses TRBV12-3 or TRBV12-4 and TRBJ2-2; D possibly corresponds to TRBD1 (6 bases). V was clipped by 5 bases and J by 6 bases, with 22 bases between them. This CDR3 is 17 amino acids long. In nucleotides, the CDR3 is TGTGCCAGCAGTGATTCGACAGGAATGGGACCTGCCGGGGAGCTGTTTTTT. Its translation: CASSDSTGMGPAGELFF.

The sample holds many counts of this clonotype. The rearrangement uses TRBV24-1 and TRBJ1-5; perhaps TRBD1 as D (5 bases). The CDR3 totals 13 residues. V gave up 4 bases and J gave up 7 bases, with 10 bases separating them. CDR1 is KGHDR, CDR2 SFDVKD, per germline. The CDR3 spells CATSDDGAQPQHF. As DNA, the CDR3 is TGTGCCACCAGTGACGACGGGGCGCAGCCCCAGCATTTT.

The chain couples TRBV19 to TRBJ1-2; TRBD1 agrees at 8 bases. Losses at the gene ends were 10 bases for V and 7 bases for J; bases not matched to a gene: 11. Germline CDR1 is LNHDA and CDR2 is SQIVND (reference sequence). This CDR3 comprises 13 residues. CDR3 protein: CATTDRATSGYTF. The CDR3 DNA is TGTGCCACCACGGACAGGGCAACTTCTGGCTACACCTTC.

Of note for this clonotype: This may arise from a read error, as a much more abundant clone is one base away. The chain combines TRBV5-6 with TRBJ1-1; D gene ambiguous. CDR1 and CDR2 from the germline V gene are SGHDT and YYEEEE. This CDR3 is built from 13 residues. Trimming removed 0 bases at V and 6 bases at J, with 9 bases between. The CDR3 spells CASSLGKGSEAFF. In DNA form, the CDR3 reads TGTGCCAGCAGCTTGGGGAAAGGGTCTGAAGCTTTCTTT.

V is TRBV9 and J is TRBJ2-2; D is unclear. V was shortened by 0 bases and J by 2 bases, with 11 bases between the two germline ends. The CDR3 loop spans 16 amino acids. Germline V gene data show CDR1 as SGDLS and CDR2 as YYNGEE. CDR3 in amino acids: CASSVVATRNTGELFF. The DNA for the CDR3 is TGTGCCAGCAGCGTAGTTGCGACCCGCAACACCGGGGAGCTGTTTTTT.

This clonotype has a count of ten or more. The chain has TRBV10-3 and TRBJ2-1; D is possibly TRBD2 (5 bases). The CDR3 runs to 14 residues. The germline gives CDR1 ENHRY, CDR2 SYGVKD. The V end was cut by 6 bases, the J end by 6 bases, with 15 bases between. CDR3 nucleotide sequence: TGTGCCATCAGCGGAGCGGTTTCTGCCAATGAGCAGTTCTTC. Encoded protein: CAISGAVSANEQFF.

A word on this clonotype: The CDR3 end shows no conserved phenylalanine or tryptophan, and so a read error is likely. The chain joins TRBV7-9 to TRBJ2-7, with 12 bases aligning to TRBD2. The CDR3 has 15 residues. Germline CDR1 and CDR2: SEHNR and FQNEAQ (reference sequence). With 1 base clipped from V and 3 bases from J, the junction kept 1 base outside the gene matches. In DNA form, the CDR3 reads TGTGCCAGCAGCTTAGTGACTAGCGGGAGCTACGAGCAGTACCTC. Its translation: CASSLVTSGSYEQYL.

This clonotype turned up a few times. The CDR3 DNA is TGTGCCAGCAGCCCTAGCGGGAGTTTTAACAATGAGCAGTTCTTC. Protein: CASSPSGSFNNEQFF. The chain recombines TRBV11-2 with TRBJ2-1, with 10 bases identical to TRBD2. The CDR3 length is 15 residues. V lost 5 bases, J lost 5 bases, and 6 bases stayed unmatched. Germline V CDR1 and CDR2: SGHAT, FQNNGV.

The chain is built from TRBV18 and TRBJ2-7; TRBD2 might be the D (6 bases). CDR1 is KGHSH, CDR2 LQKENI, per germline. The length of the CDR3 is 15 residues. Trimming left V 1 base short and J 6 bases short, with 16 bases between. The CDR3 here is CASSPREGGTGEQYF. The CDR3 DNA reads TGTGCCAGCTCACCACGGGAAGGCGGGACTGGCGAGCAGTACTTC.

Comment on this clonotype: A much more abundant neighbour one base away suggests this may be a read error. This CDR3 is missing its conserved last phenylalanine or tryptophan, likely due to a read error. As DNA, the CDR3 is TGTGCCAGCAGTTTCGAGGAGACCCAGTACTCC. It translates to CASSFEETQYS. The chain has TRBV28 and TRBJ2-5; D call uncertain. V lost 3 bases and J lost 5, with 4 bases in between. This CDR3 comprises 11 residues. Germline CDR1 and CDR2: MDHEN and SYDVKM.

CDR3 coding DNA: TGCAGCGCCGTCGGGAACACTGAAGCTTTCTTT. It codes for CSAVGNTEAFF. The J gene is TRBJ1-1, the V gene TRBV29-1; no definite D call. CDR3 length: 11 residues. Germline V gene lookup returns CDR1 SQVTM and CDR2 ANQGSEA. V was pared by 7 bases and J by 1 base, with 7 bases between.

This clonotype appeared once. A much larger clone lies a single base off, so this may be a read error. This chain joins TRBV10-2 and TRBJ2-3; 9 positions match TRBD2. The germline CDR1 and CDR2 sequences are WSHSY and SAAADI. This CDR3 spans 15 amino acids. The ends lost 7 bases at V and 3 bases at J; junction bases unmatched: 8. CDR3 in amino acids: CASKSRLAATDTQYF. CDR3 DNA: TGCGCCAGCAAATCGAGACTAGCGGCGACAGATACGCAGTATTTT.

This clonotype was detected a few times. This sequence joins TRBV19 and TRBJ2-6; D gene unclear. Trimming took 3 bases from V and 0 from J, leaving 9 bases between them. CDR1 is LNHDA, CDR2 SQIVND, per germline (reference sequence). The CDR3 consists of 16 residues. CDR3 region: CASSIDTDSGANVLTF. For the CDR3, the DNA is TGTGCCAGTAGTATCGACACCGACTCTGGGGCCAACGTCCTGACTTTC.

This clonotype was detected ten times or more. CDR3 amino acids: CASSKGHTDRQTLQDQPQHF. CDR3 bases: TGTGCCAGCAGCAAAGGGCACACGGACCGACAAACCTTACAGGATCAGCCCCAGCATTTT. The chain links TRBV21-1 to TRBJ1-5; the table's D gene call, TRBD1, was not cross checked with the DNA. TRBV21-1 is given as a pseudogene. The CDR3 length is 20 residues.